One TCR beta chain is described in this entry. The data are from a study of Graves' ophthalmopathy and Graves' hyperthyroidism. Study as a whole: Hyperthyroidism showing no ophthalmopathy within 18 months of follow-up was stable.

Transcripts of RNA were the source for amplifying TCR beta CDR3 regions. First-round RT-PCR used HTBI primers; second-round multiplex PCR followed. One entry per CDR3 protein, called by TCRdb with MiXCR from the multiplex PCR reads. The sample includes around 1,000,000 distinct CDR3 sequences, approximately 35% seen only once; the top ten take more than 9.5%. The germline V gene has CDR1 MNHEY and CDR2 SVGEGT. With 2 bases clipped from V and 6 bases from J, the junction kept 6 bases outside the gene matches. This CDR3 region has 14 residues. Recruitment covered hyperthyroidism patients aged 18 to 65 whose new diagnosis was of under 2 months' duration. Excluded were patients with other autoimmune diseases, uncontrolled infections, pregnancy or lactation.

The source material was peripheral blood or thyroid tissue (not recorded which). This chain uses TRBV6-2 or TRBV6-3 with TRBJ1-1, with TRBD1 matching over 7 bases. The TCR comes from an adult man with Graves' hyperthyroidism. This CDR3 is CASSYATGVAEAFF. CDR3 in DNA: TGTGCCAGCAGTTACGCTACAGGGGTCGCTGAAGCTTTCTTT.